This T cell receptor beta chain was captured in a study of CD8 T cells in Susac syndrome. Germline CDR1 is SQVTM and CDR2 is ANQGSEA. With 2 bases clipped from V and 0 bases from J, the junction kept 9 bases outside the gene matches. This CDR3 region has 16 residues. It was with random hexamers that roughly 0.5 to 1 ug RNA was reverse transcribed. TCRdb independently ran MiXCR on the immunoSEQ multiplex PCR reads; one entry per CDR3 protein. The table lists about 180,000 distinct CDR3 sequences, roughly 95% of them singletons, with around 0.15% in the top ten. The chain couples TRBV29-1 to TRBJ2-5, with 7 bases lining up with TRBD2. Input material: CD8+ T cells from PBMCs. The TCR comes from a human donor with multiple sclerosis. Here the CDR3 DNA reads TGCAGCGTTGAATTACGAACTAGCGTACACCAAGAGACCCAGTACTTC. Protein: CSVELRTSVHQETQYF.